Reported below is one T cell receptor (beta chain). Its target is not known. The sample belongs to a study of cytomegalovirus exposure and HLA in healthy donors. Study-wide context: The approximately 120 validation repertoires were produced on the same platform as the 550 to 700 repertoires of the first cohort. This was reported in a later analysis. Study-level points and caveats: According to reports, the classifier identified cytomegalovirus status with high specificity and sensitivity. One later analysis, an examination of the roughly 130 validation repertoires, found that first-cohort TCR clusters tended to co-occur in them. Researchers counted around 180 TCR beta chains as cytomegalovirus-associated.

Sequencing used immunoSEQ multiplex PCR; TCRdb keeps in-frame clones, though not all of them. There are a few hundred thousand clones in the sample; 80% to 95% occur only once, and 0.8% to 1.2% lies in the top ten. V was shortened by 1 base and J by 1 base, with 12 bases between the two germline ends. The CDR3 is 16 residues long. The germline V gene has CDR1 SGDLS and CDR2 YYNGEE. The sequence was collected from a woman under 30 in good health and CMV-seronegative. The chain couples TRBV9 to TRBJ1-3; D is perhaps TRBD1 (6 bases). The sequencing input was PBMCs. CDR3 bases: TGTGCCAGCAGCGTACAGGACAGCCTTTCTGGAAACACCATATATTTT. Encoded protein: CASSVQDSLSGNTIYF.